This T cell receptor beta chain was retrieved from a study of blood T cells in healthy people across ages. Whole-study context: Template switching picked up about one barcoded beta molecule for each two T cells. Study outcomes and limitations: Older age coincided with a roughly linear decline in TCR beta diversity per million T cells. Bulk PBMC profiling left naive and antigen-experienced comparisons inconclusive.

Sample-barcoded 5' priming and a J-beta primer mix drove a second PCR of roughly 7 to 11 cycles. A template-switch adaptor with 12 random nucleotides tagged each cDNA molecule. TCRdb recomputed calls from the 5' RACE reads with MiXCR, one row per CDR3 protein. Of 590,000 or so distinct CDR3 sequences in the sample, about 30% were seen once. Germline CDR1 and CDR2: SGHTA and FQGTGA. The CDR3 runs 14 residues. Trimming left V 5 bases short and J 7 bases short, with 18 bases between. About this clonotype: Its target is unknown.

The chain has TRBV7-3 and TRBJ2-7; D possibly matches TRBD1 or TRBD2 (5 bases each). The clonotype originates from a woman older than 75 in good health. Source material: blood. CDR3 in amino acids: CASSRDRSCNEQYF. Here the CDR3 DNA reads TGTGCCAGCAGCCGGGACCGCTCCTGCAATGAGCAGTACTTC.